Below are 22 T cell receptor beta chains sequenced from a single sample in a study of graft-versus-host responses after intestinal transplantation. Intraepithelial lymphocytes and lamina propria lymphocytes were released through processing of graft tissue. This table comes from immunoSEQ multiplex PCR, and its TCRdb copy is limited to in-frame clones, with some not included. The table has roughly 36,000 clones, about 90% seen once. The sample in question was ileum tissue, obtained approximately 210 days after intestinal transplant. The receptors derive from a human patient who received an intestinal transplant, so some T cells may come from the graft donor.

The chain employs TRBV7-2 and TRBJ2-1; 9 nucleotides match TRBD1. The CDR3 sequence is 13 residues long. Germline V gene sequence: CDR1 SGHTA, CDR2 FQGNSA. V gave up 5 bases and J gave up 15 bases; unmatched junction bases: 11. The CDR3 DNA follows: TGTGCCAGCAGCCTACAAAAAGGGACAGGGCTGTTCTTC. The encoded protein is CASSLQKGTGLFF.

Concerning this clone: At one of its ends the junction is not consistent with the germline gene, which may arise from a read error. The chain employs TRBV9 and TRBJ2-7; 8 bases line up with TRBD2. Germline CDR1 and CDR2: SGDLS and YYNGEE. The CDR3 is made up of 13 amino acids. The CDR3 here is CASSVGTSGSRFF. The CDR3, as DNA: TGTGCCAGCAGCGTAGGAACTAGCGGAAGCCGTTTCTTC.

The chain joins TRBV27 to TRBJ2-7, with TRBD2 matching over 7 bases. The CDR3 has 14 residues. V shed 2 bases and J 7 bases; nucleotides not matched to a gene: 8. Germline CDR1 is MNHEY and CDR2 is SMNVEV (reference sequence). This chain's CDR3 is CASSLLAALEEQYF. CDR3 DNA sequence: TGTGCCAGCAGTTTACTAGCGGCCCTCGAGGAGCAGTACTTC.

The chain links TRBV7-2 to TRBJ2-7; D could derive from TRBD1 or TRBD2 (5 bases each). Germline V gene sequence: CDR1 SGHTA, CDR2 FQGNSA. V was clipped by 2 bases and J by 2 bases, with 13 bases between them. The CDR3 has 15 amino acids. Here the CDR3 DNA reads TGTGCCAGCAGCTTATTTACGGGGCTAACCTACGAGCAGTACTTC. Its translation is CASSLFTGLTYEQYF.

This clone was seen just once. This chain connects TRBV27 to TRBJ2-4; 7 nucleotides line up with TRBD1. V lost 6 bases, J lost 0 bases, and 2 bases stayed unmatched. The CDR3 runs to 14 residues. The V gene's germline CDR1 is MNHEY and CDR2 SMNVEV (reference sequence). The CDR3 bases are TGTGCCAGCAGGGGACAGCTAGCCAAAAACATTCAGTACTTC. It is translated as CASRGQLAKNIQYF.

V usage is TRBV5-8 and J usage is TRBJ1-4, with a tentative D call TRBD1 (6 bases). V dropped 4 bases and J dropped 5 bases, with 12 bases sitting between them. The germline gives CDR1 SGHTS, CDR2 YDEGEE. The CDR3 is 14 amino acids. DNA for the CDR3: TGTGCCAGCAGCCCGGACAGTCGAAATGAAAAACTGTTTTTT. Translation gives CASSPDSRNEKLFF. Full variable domain (remainder filled in from reference TRBV5-8 and TRBJ1-4): EAGVTQSPTHLIKTRGQQATLRCSPISGHTSVYWYQQALGLGLQFLLWYDEGEERNRGNFPPRFSGRQFPNYSSELNVNALELEDSALYLCASSPDSRNEKLFFGSGTQLSVL.

The V call is TRBV27, the J call TRBJ1-6; D is uncertain. Germline V lookup: CDR1 MNHEY, CDR2 SMNVEV (reference sequence). V was clipped by 3 bases and J by 10 bases, with 10 bases between them. The CDR3 runs to 13 residues. CDR3 sequence reads: CASSFSFGSPLHF. CDR3 in DNA: TGTGCCAGCAGTTTTAGTTTCGGCTCACCCCTCCACTTT.

This chain links TRBV28 with TRBJ1-4; tentative D call: TRBD1 (5 bases). Between the trimmed V and J ends, which lost 5 bases and 4 bases, there was a span of 14 bases. Germline-derived CDR1 and CDR2 are MDHEN and SYDVKM. The CDR3 runs to 15 residues. The chain's CDR3 is CASSLRGRGNEKLFF. CDR3 in DNA: TGTGCCAGCAGTCTTCGGGGCCGGGGTAATGAAAAACTGTTTTTT.

The CDR3 reads CASSSGLAGGAIETQYF. The CDR3 bases are TGCGCCAGCAGCTCGGGACTAGCGGGGGGGGCGATCGAGACCCAGTACTTC. The chain couples TRBV5-1 to TRBJ2-5; 16 nucleotides align to TRBD2. The CDR3 length is 17 residues. V lost 3 bases and J lost 5; bases outside the gene matches: 7. Per the germline V gene, CDR1 is SGHRS and CDR2 is YFSETQ. Looking up the rest from reference TRBV5-1 and TRBJ2-5 gives the full variable domain: KAGVTQTPRYLIKTRGQQVTLSCSPISGHRSVSWYQQTPGQGLQFLFEYFSETQRNKGNFPGRFSGRQFSNSRSEMNVSTLELGDSALYLCASSSGLAGGAIETQYFGPGTRLLVL.

V is TRBV4-1 and J is TRBJ1-4, with D unresolved. The germline V gene has CDR1 MGHRA and CDR2 YSYEKL. The V end lost 5 bases, the J end lost 7 bases, and 11 bases lay between the germline ends. The CDR3 runs to 13 residues. CDR3 sequence: CASSVGVGEKLFF. CDR3 nucleotides: TGCGCCAGCAGCGTAGGTGTGGGTGAAAAACTGTTTTTT.

The chain links TRBV2 to TRBJ1-2; 10 nucleotides match TRBD1. CDR3 length equals 14 residues. Germline V gene lookup returns CDR1 SNHLY and CDR2 FYNNEI. The V gene end was trimmed by 3 bases and the J gene end by 7 bases; junction bases not matched to a gene: 5. The CDR3 reads CASSDDRGQVGYTF. Written as DNA, the CDR3 is TGTGCCAGCAGTGACGACAGGGGGCAAGTTGGCTACACCTTC.

The chain has TRBV13 and TRBJ2-3; 9 nucleotides align to TRBD2. Germline V gives CDR1 PRHDT, CDR2 FYEKMQ (reference sequence). With V trimmed by 6 bases and J by 4 bases, 5 bases remained unmatched. There are 14 residues in the CDR3. As DNA, the CDR3 is TGTGCCAGCAGTGGCGGGGGGGAAGCAGATACGCAGTATTTT. It codes for CASSGGGEADTQYF.

The J gene is TRBJ2-5, the V gene TRBV18; TRBD2 agrees at 8 bases. V was clipped by 1 base and J by 5 bases; unmatched bases: 0. CDR1 is KGHSH, CDR2 LQKENI, per germline. CDR3 length: 13 amino acids. DNA for the CDR3: TGTGCCAGCTCACCACTAGCGGGGGAGACCCAGTACTTC. Protein sequence: CASSPLAGETQYF.

The chain carries TRBV4-1 and TRBJ2-7; D unclear. This CDR3 comprises 15 residues. CDR1 and CDR2 from the germline V gene are MGHRA and YSYEKL. Trimming took off 0 bases at V and 0 bases at J, with 9 bases between the two ends. The CDR3 DNA is TGCGCCAGCAGCCAAGAGGCCCGGTACTCCTACGAGCAGTACTTC. Its translation is CASSQEARYSYEQYF.

The V gene is TRBV18, the J gene TRBJ2-5; TRBD2 might be the D (6 bases). The CDR3 is 15 amino acids. V was pared by 2 bases and J by 5 bases, with 15 bases between. In germline, CDR1 is KGHSH, CDR2 LQKENI. CDR3 nucleotide sequence: TGTGCCAGCTCACCAATCCTGTCGGGAGCGGAGACCCAGTACTTC. Encoded protein: CASSPILSGAETQYF.

This clone was observed a handful of times. The chain carries TRBV4-1 and TRBJ1-1; 7 positions match TRBD1. The CDR3 is 15 amino acids. Germline V lookup: CDR1 MGHRA, CDR2 YSYEKL. V shed 4 bases, J shed 0 bases, and the junction held 5 bases outside the gene matches. The DNA of the CDR3 is TGCGCCAGCAGCCTGGGGACAGTTATGAACACTGAAGCTTTCTTT. Its protein product is CASSLGTVMNTEAFF.

This chain connects TRBV6-1 to TRBJ1-3, with D uncertain. The V and J ends lost 1 base and 4 bases respectively, with 17 bases between them. The CDR3 is 17 residues long. Germline V gives CDR1 MNHNS, CDR2 SASEGT. CDR3 in DNA: TGTGCCAGCAGTGAAGGCCCCCCTATCTGGCCCGGAAACACCATATATTTT. This gives the protein CASSEGPPIWPGNTIYF.

The CDR3 nucleotides are TGTGCCAGCACACAGCTCCGGGACAGGGCTTCACCCCTCCACTTT. Amino acids: CASTQLRDRASPLHF. The chain has TRBV2 and TRBJ1-6; 9 bases agree with TRBD1. The germline gives CDR1 SNHLY, CDR2 FYNNEI. This CDR3 has 15 residues. V trimming: 7 bases; J trimming: 9 bases; junction bases outside the gene matches: 10.

J is TRBJ1-5 and V is TRBV21-1. TRBV21-1 is described as a pseudogene. CDR3 length: 17 amino acids. The CDR3 region is CASSKGGRTVCNQPQHF. The CDR3 coding sequence is TGTGCCAGCAGCAAAGGAGGACGGACCGTTTGCAATCAGCCCCAGCATTTT.

The chain joins TRBV5-4 to TRBJ2-2; D is unclear. This CDR3 region has 13 residues. The germline V gene encodes CDR1 SGHNT and CDR2 YYREEE (reference sequence). The germline V and J ends were trimmed by 5 bases and 2 bases, with 7 bases remaining between them. The CDR3 loop is CASRKDNTGELFF. The CDR3 DNA sequence: TGTGCCAGCAGGAAAGACAACACCGGGGAGCTGTTTTTT.

This clone occurred once. The chain has TRBV4-2 and TRBJ1-1; D is ambiguous. Germline-derived CDR1 and CDR2 are LGHNA and YNFKEQ. There are 12 residues in the CDR3. V lost 4 bases to trimming and J lost 1 base, with 4 bases between them. The DNA for the CDR3 is TGTGCCAGCAGCCTGAAGAACACTGAAGCTTTCTTT. This sequence encodes CASSLKNTEAFF.

This clone appeared a single time. The chain links TRBV13 to TRBJ1-1; 7 bases map to TRBD1. Trimming took 5 bases from V and 2 from J; bases not matched to a gene: 5. Looked up from germline, CDR1 is PRHDT and CDR2 is FYEKMQ (reference sequence). This CDR3 spans 14 amino acids. Here the CDR3 reads CASSLTGDNTEAFF. Written as DNA, the CDR3 is TGTGCCAGCAGCCTCACAGGGGACAACACTGAAGCTTTCTTT.